The 20 T cell receptor beta chains listed next were all sequenced from one sample in a study of cytomegalovirus exposure and HLA in healthy donors. 60 Vbeta and 13 Jbeta primers were used in PCR. TCRdb's table, derived via immunoSEQ multiplex PCR, lists solely in-frame clones and lacks some. The repertoire holds about 160,000 clones, with about four fifths as singletons. The source material was PBMCs. The receptor set was obtained from a woman aged 50 to 60 in good health and CMV-seronegative.

The rearrangement links TRBV19 to TRBJ1-1; D ambiguous. The germline gives CDR1 LNHDA, CDR2 SQIVND (reference sequence). The V end was cut by 10 bases, the J end by 5 bases, with 17 bases between. This CDR3 contains 13 residues. The CDR3 here is CATLSEGRTEAFF. The CDR3 DNA is TGTGCCACTCTTTCAGAGGGTAGAACTGAAGCTTTCTTT.

The chain is built from TRBV4-2 and TRBJ2-7; 8 bases agree with TRBD1. Germline CDR1 is LGHNA and CDR2 is YNFKEQ. Trimming removed 3 bases from V and 1 base from J; junction bases left unmatched: 5. The CDR3 spans 15 residues. The CDR3, as DNA: TGTGCCAGCAGCCAGCAGACAGGGGCTTCCTACGAGCAGTACTTC. It encodes CASSQQTGASYEQYF.

The chain couples TRBV7-2 to TRBJ1-2; TRBD1 matches 11 bases. This CDR3 spans 14 amino acids. Germline assignment: CDR1 SGHTA and CDR2 FQGNSA. Trimming removed 4 bases from V and 4 bases from J; junction bases left unmatched: 2. As DNA, the CDR3 is TGTGCCAGCAGCTGGGGACAGGGGGGCTATGGCTACACCTTC. Protein product: CASSWGQGGYGYTF.

The chain couples TRBV6-6 to TRBJ2-1, with unresolved D. The CDR3 is made up of 13 amino acids. Between the trimmed V and J ends, which lost 1 base and 2 bases, there was a span of 3 bases. Per the germline V gene, CDR1 is MNHNY and CDR2 is SVGAGI (reference sequence). The chain's CDR3 is CASSYLTYNEQFF. Here the CDR3 DNA reads TGTGCCAGCAGTTACTTAACCTACAATGAGCAGTTCTTC.

The V gene is TRBV4-2, the J gene TRBJ1-6; D gene ambiguous. CDR1 is LGHNA and CDR2 is YNFKEQ in the germline V gene. The CDR3 loop spans 17 amino acids. Trimming cost V 0 bases and J 0 bases, with 9 bases left between them. This CDR3 is CASSQDQRSSYNSPLHF. The DNA for the CDR3 is TGTGCCAGCAGCCAAGATCAGAGGAGCTCCTATAATTCACCCCTCCACTTT.

The chain recombines TRBV27 with TRBJ2-1, with 9 positions matching TRBD1. CDR3 size: 16 residues. Germline V lookup: CDR1 MNHEY, CDR2 SMNVEV (reference sequence). The J segment lost 1 base and the V segment lost 3 bases, leaving 4 bases of the junction unmatched. The CDR3 DNA sequence: TGTGCCAGCAGTTTCCTCGGGACAGGGTCCTACAATGAGCAGTTCTTC. Protein product: CASSFLGTGSYNEQFF.

The chain recombines TRBV4-3 with TRBJ1-2; 10 bases align to TRBD1. Germline V CDR1 and CDR2: LGHNA, YSLEER. The CDR3 runs 15 residues. V gave up 1 base and J gave up 7 bases; unmatched junction bases: 6. DNA for the CDR3: TGCGCCAGCAGCCAAGGTGGGACAGGGGTTTCTGGCTACACCTTC. Encoded protein: CASSQGGTGVSGYTF.

This clone was observed a handful of times. The J gene is TRBJ1-2, the V gene TRBV20-1; no clear D gene. The V end was cut by 6 bases, the J end by 7 bases, with 12 bases between. The CDR3 spans 11 residues. The germline V gene encodes CDR1 DFQATT and CDR2 SNEGSKA (reference sequence). CDR3 nucleotide sequence: TGCAGTGCGTCCACAAGTCCTGGCTACACCTTC. This codes for CSASTSPGYTF.

This clone is a singleton in its sample. This chain connects TRBV19 to TRBJ2-7; the D gene is possibly TRBD1 (7 bases). V lost 4 bases and J lost 3, with 16 bases in between. The CDR3 runs to 15 residues. Germline CDR1 LNHDA, CDR2 SQIVND (reference sequence). The CDR3 reads CASSNQPRGDYEQYF. Written as DNA, the CDR3 is TGTGCCAGTAGTAACCAGCCCAGGGGGGACTACGAGCAGTACTTC.

The V gene is TRBV11-1, the J gene TRBJ2-3, with a tentative D call TRBD1 (5 bases). V lost 2 bases to trimming and J lost 6 bases, with 18 bases between them. The germline gives CDR1 SGHAT, CDR2 FQDESV (reference sequence). This CDR3 comprises 16 residues. The CDR3 nucleotides read TGTGCCAGCAGCTTACCACAGGAAATCATTACTGATACGCAGTATTTT. Its translation: CASSLPQEIITDTQYF. The variable domain in full, completed from reference TRBV11-1 and TRBJ2-3, reads EAEVAQSPRYKITEKSQAVAFWCDPISGHATLYWYRQILGQGPELLVQFQDESVVDDSQLPKDRFSAERLKGVDSTLKIQPAELGDSAMYLCASSLPQEIITDTQYFGPGTRLTVL.

This rearrangement joins TRBV4-2 to TRBJ2-7; 7 bases are shared with TRBD2. V shed 1 base, J shed 3 bases, and the junction held 6 bases outside the gene matches. The CDR3 covers 15 residues. Germline V gives CDR1 LGHNA, CDR2 YNFKEQ. CDR3 loop: CASSQAWAGVYEQYF. CDR3 in DNA: TGTGCCAGCAGCCAAGCATGGGCGGGAGTCTACGAGCAGTACTTC.

V usage is TRBV29-1 and J usage is TRBJ2-5, with D perhaps TRBD2 (6 bases). The better agreement between TRBJ2-7 and the DNA end casts doubt on the J call. Germline V CDR1 and CDR2: SQVTM, ANQGSEA. The CDR3 extends over 13 amino acids. The CDR3 loop reads CSVAGPGANEQYF. The CDR3, as DNA: TGCAGCGTTGCTGGTCCGGGAGCTAACGAGCAGTACTTC.

The genes are TRBV1 and TRBJ2-5; the D call TRBD2 from the table was never checked on the DNA. TRBV1 is described as a pseudogene. The CDR3 consists of 14 residues. DNA of the CDR3: TGCACCAGCAGCCGGGACTCCGGGCCCGAGACCCAGTACTTC. It encodes CTSSRDSGPETQYF.

This sequence joins TRBV28 and TRBJ2-1, with 10 bases that match TRBD2. Germline V gives CDR1 MDHEN, CDR2 SYDVKM. Trimming took 8 bases from V and 6 from J; bases not matched to a gene: 7. This CDR3 has 14 amino acids. The CDR3 reads CASATSGRTNEQFF. The CDR3 DNA reads as TGTGCCAGCGCGACTAGCGGGCGTACCAATGAGCAGTTCTTC.

This clone was seen many times. The chain uses TRBV6-4 and TRBJ2-3, with TRBD1 matching over 10 bases. V shed 2 bases and J 4 bases; nucleotides not matched to a gene: 0. This CDR3 region has 14 residues. From germline, CDR1 is MRHNA and CDR2 SNTAGT. The CDR3 spells CASSDGQGADTQYF. The CDR3 DNA follows: TGTGCCAGCAGTGACGGACAGGGGGCAGATACGCAGTATTTT.

The gene calls are TRBV6-1 and TRBJ2-5, with D uncertain. The germline V gene encodes CDR1 MNHNS and CDR2 SASEGT. The V end was cut by 5 bases, the J end by 1 base, with 5 bases between. This CDR3 contains 12 residues. The CDR3 region is CASSPGQETQYF. DNA for the CDR3: TGTGCCAGCAGTCCGGGCCAAGAGACCCAGTACTTC.

V and J are TRBV9 and TRBJ2-2, with a possible D match to TRBD1 (7 bases). V was cut by 0 bases and J by 6 bases, with 12 bases left in between. The CDR3 totals 15 residues. Germline V gene lookup returns CDR1 SGDLS and CDR2 YYNGEE. CDR3 residues: CASSVVTGEAGELFF. The CDR3 DNA reads TGTGCCAGCAGCGTAGTTACAGGGGAGGCCGGGGAGCTGTTTTTT.

V usage is TRBV27 and J usage is TRBJ2-1; 10 bases align to TRBD2. The V gene end was trimmed by 5 bases and the J gene end by 2 bases; junction bases not matched to a gene: 6. The germline gives CDR1 MNHEY, CDR2 SMNVEV (reference sequence). This CDR3 has 16 residues. The CDR3 nucleotides read TGTGCCAGCAGTCCCCTAGCGGGAGCGACCTACAATGAGCAGTTCTTC. Translated, it gives CASSPLAGATYNEQFF.

The chain uses TRBV9 and TRBJ1-1; 7 bases match TRBD1. The CDR3 has 16 amino acids. Germline lookup yields CDR1 SGDLS and CDR2 YYNGEE. V lost 2 bases to trimming and J lost 1 base; unmatched junction nucleotides: 8. Written as DNA, the CDR3 is TGTGCCAGCAGCGTGACCACAGGGGTCCAGAACACTGAAGCTTTCTTT. Translated, it gives CASSVTTGVQNTEAFF.

This sequence joins TRBV4-3 and TRBJ1-5; 9 bases line up with TRBD1. The germline CDR1 and CDR2 sequences are LGHNA and YSLEER. The V segment lost 4 bases and the J segment 6 bases; nucleotides outside the gene matches: 13. The CDR3 spans 17 residues. CDR3 protein: CASSPNYLGQGGQPQHF. CDR3 nucleotide sequence: TGCGCCAGCAGCCCAAATTACTTGGGACAGGGCGGTCAGCCCCAGCATTTT.